This TCR beta chain was observed in a study of CD8 T cells in Susac syndrome. RNA was extracted with the RNeasy kit, and a quantity of roughly 0.5 to 1 ug was reverse transcribed using random hexamers. TCRdb reprocessed the immunoSEQ multiplex PCR reads via MiXCR and lists one record per CDR3 protein. The sample holds a few hundred thousand distinct CDR3 sequences, around 96% seen once. The CDR3 is made up of 16 amino acids. V lost 6 bases, J lost 2 bases, and 17 bases lay in between. CDR1 SGHTA and CDR2 FQGNSA come from the germline V gene. Sequences were obtained from CD4+ T cells from PBMCs. The sequence was obtained from a human donor with multiple sclerosis. The genes are TRBV7-2 and TRBJ1-5; a possible D gene is TRBD1 (6 bases). The CDR3 DNA sequence: TGTGCCAGCAGTCTTCGTCAGGGGTGGGGCAATCAGCCCCAGCATTTT. This codes for CASSLRQGWGNQPQHF. Full variable domain (outside the CDR3, taken from reference TRBV7-2 and TRBJ1-5): GAGVSQSPSNKVTEKGKDVELRCDPISGHTALYWYRQSLGQGLEFLIYFQGNSAPDKSGLPSDRFSAERTGGSVSTLTIQRTQQEDSAVYLCASSLRQGWGNQPQHFGDGTRLSIL.